This T cell receptor beta chain was identified during a study of shared clonotypes between healthy human individuals. General study findings and limits: It was the non-shared clonotypes that had lower generation probabilities than clonotypes shared by all four donors.

This table comes from immunoSEQ multiplex PCR, and its TCRdb copy is limited to in-frame clones, with some not included. The profile shows around 300,000 clones, 87% of them singletons. As concerns this clone: What it recognizes is unknown.

The CDR3 spans 15 residues. V lost 4 bases to trimming and J lost 4 bases; unmatched junction nucleotides: 4. Looked up from germline, CDR1 is MNHNY and CDR2 is SVGAGI (reference sequence). This sequence originates from a man aged 18 to 30 in good health. Sequencing input: memory CD8+ T cells sorted from blood. As for subset: CD45RO+ cells pooled with CCR7-negative TemRA cells. V and J are TRBV6-6 and TRBJ1-5, with TRBD1 matching 10 bases. CDR3 sequence (DNA): TGTGCCAGCAGTTCCGGGACAGGGGCTAATCAGCCCCAGCATTTT. Translated, it gives CASSSGTGANQPQHF.